This TCR beta chain is drawn from a study of cytomegalovirus exposure and HLA in healthy donors. General observations from the study: Most sequenced TCRs were rare (though some public TCRs occurred in many donors). Researchers reported from a later analysis that most CMV-associated TCR beta chains appeared HLA-restricted. Several of the most significant clusters appeared linked to common viral pathogens, based on a later analysis.

A word on this clone: Its antigen is currently unknown.

With 60 Vbeta and 13 Jbeta primers, the PCR was carried out. In the original analysis: Later, an analysis found tens of millions of unique TCR beta chains, and about 10 million of these were shared. Sequenced by immunoSEQ multiplex PCR; TCRdb stores in-frame clones only, minus some. V and J calls and clone size are those listed in that table; D and trimming were worked out from the DNA. The sample includes roughly 120,000 clones. The V and J ends lost 6 bases and 8 bases respectively, with 16 bases between them. CDR3 size: 13 residues. CDR1 and CDR2 (germline): LNHDA, SQIVND (reference sequence). This receptor was taken from a man aged 18 to 29 in good health and CMV-seronegative. The chain carries TRBV19 and TRBJ1-2, with D perhaps TRBD1 (6 bases). The specimen was PBMCs. CDR3 sequence (DNA): TGTGCCAGTAGCCCCCGTCAGGGGCACGGCTACACCTTC. Its protein is CASSPRQGHGYTF.